The 14 T cell receptor beta chains reported below all come from one sample, sequenced in a study of blood T cell repertoires in COVID-19. Profiling relied on immunoSEQ multiplex PCR, and the TCRdb table lists in-frame clones only, not all of them. The sample records more than 150,000 clones, 80% being singletons. Sequenced sample: PBMCs or T cells enriched from blood (not recorded which). The source is a man aged 60 to 75 who had been exposed to COVID-19.

This clone has a single count. The rearrangement uses TRBV5-6 and TRBJ2-7, with TRBD1 matching over 8 bases. In germline, CDR1 is SGHDT, CDR2 YYEEEE. This CDR3 has 17 residues. V lost 4 bases, J lost 5 bases, and 17 bases stayed unmatched. CDR3 loop: CASSATPGGSFRDEQYF. Here the CDR3 DNA reads TGTGCCAGCAGCGCGACCCCAGGGGGCTCTTTTAGGGACGAGCAGTACTTC.

This rearrangement joins TRBV7-3 to TRBJ1-2, with TRBD1 matching 7 bases. Germline V lookup: CDR1 SGHTA, CDR2 FQGTGA. V was pared by 8 bases and J by 6 bases, with 12 bases of the junction left unmatched. CDR3 length: 14 amino acids. CDR3 DNA: TGTGCCAGCGGCAACACAGGGGTTGGTGATGGCTACACCTTC. Its protein is CASGNTGVGDGYTF.

This sequence joins TRBV7-9 and TRBJ2-7; 8 bases agree with TRBD2. The junction had 8 bases not matched to a gene; V was cut back by 8 bases and J by 2 bases. CDR3 length equals 14 residues. The germline V gene has CDR1 SEHNR and CDR2 FQNEAQ (reference sequence). This chain's CDR3 is CASDNLAGTYEQYF. The DNA of the CDR3 is TGTGCCAGCGACAATTTAGCGGGAACCTACGAGCAGTACTTC.

V gene TRBV19 combines with J gene TRBJ2-7; TRBD2 matches at 13 bases. The CDR3 is 17 amino acids. Unmatched junction bases numbered 3, after V lost 0 bases and J lost 1 base. Germline lookup yields CDR1 LNHDA and CDR2 SQIVND (reference sequence). This CDR3 reads CASSIEPGLAGSYEQYF. DNA of the CDR3: TGTGCCAGTAGTATAGAACCGGGACTAGCGGGATCCTACGAGCAGTACTTC. Looking up the rest from reference TRBV19 and TRBJ2-7 gives the full variable domain: DGGITQSPKYLFRKEGQNVTLSCEQNLNHDAMYWYRQDPGQGLRLIYYSQIVNDFQKGDIAEGYSVSREKKESFPLTVTSAQKNPTAFYLCASSIEPGLAGSYEQYFGPGTRLTVT.

The chain recombines TRBV13 with TRBJ1-1; 7 nucleotides align to TRBD1. Germline-derived CDR1 and CDR2 are PRHDT and FYEKMQ (reference sequence). CDR3 length equals 16 residues. Trimming cost V 5 bases and J 6 bases; bases outside gene matches: 15. The DNA of the CDR3 is TGTGCCAGCAGCCCAACCGCAAGGGACAGATCGTCTGAAGCTTTCTTT. This codes for CASSPTARDRSSEAFF.

V and J are TRBV6-2 or TRBV6-3 and TRBJ2-6; no definite D call. Germline assignment: CDR1 MNHEY and CDR2 SVGEGT. V was pared by 5 bases and J by 0 bases, with 11 bases between. The CDR3 spans 16 residues. CDR3 in amino acids: CASSQPGFSGANVLTF. CDR3 nucleotides: TGTGCCAGCAGTCAACCAGGTTTCTCTGGGGCCAACGTCCTGACTTTC.

The chain combines TRBV2 with TRBJ1-1; a possible D gene is TRBD1 (6 bases). This CDR3 spans 13 amino acids. V lost 6 bases, J lost 5 bases, and 13 bases lay in between. Germline values: CDR1 SNHLY, CDR2 FYNNEI. CDR3: CASRRTGLTEAFF. In DNA, the CDR3 is TGTGCCAGCAGAAGAACAGGGTTGACTGAAGCTTTCTTT.

By proportion, this clone is medium-sized (0.01 to 0.1%). This sequence joins TRBV7-9 and TRBJ1-1, with 8 bases matching TRBD1. Per the germline V gene, CDR1 is SEHNR and CDR2 is FQNEAQ (reference sequence). The CDR3 covers 13 residues. Trimming removed 5 bases from V and 3 bases from J; junction bases left unmatched: 2. CDR3 protein: CASSAQGDTEAFF. As DNA, the CDR3 is TGTGCCAGCAGCGCACAGGGGGACACTGAAGCTTTCTTT. Combining the CDR3 with reference TRBV7-9 and TRBJ1-1 gives the whole variable domain DTGVSQNPRHKITKRGQNVTFRCDPISEHNRLYWYRQTLGQGPEFLTYFQNEAQLEKSRLLSDRFSAERPKGSFSTLEIQRTEQGDSAMYLCASSAQGDTEAFFGQGTRLTVV.

The chain joins TRBV12-3 or TRBV12-4 to TRBJ2-7; TRBD2 matches at 7 bases. The CDR3 contains 13 residues. The J segment lost 2 bases and the V segment lost 3 bases, leaving 1 base of the junction unmatched. CDR3 in amino acids: CASSFRGAYEQYF. The DNA of the CDR3 is TGTGCCAGCAGTTTTCGGGGGGCCTACGAGCAGTACTTC.

V usage is TRBV28 and J usage is TRBJ2-7; TRBD2 agrees at 10 bases. Germline loops: CDR1 MDHEN, CDR2 SYDVKM. The CDR3 covers 14 residues. Unmatched junction bases numbered 3, after V lost 7 bases and J lost 0 bases. In nucleotides, the CDR3 is TGTGCCAGCATCCCTAGCGGGAGCTCCTACGAGCAGTACTTC. It encodes CASIPSGSSYEQYF.

This clone showed up just once. V and J are TRBV10-3 and TRBJ1-2; TRBD1 aligns across 7 bases. The germline gives CDR1 ENHRY, CDR2 SYGVKD. The CDR3 loop spans 17 amino acids. The trim removed 4 bases at V and 0 bases at J, leaving 11 bases unmatched. CDR3 region: CAISVFETGSSNYGYTF. CDR3 sequence (DNA): TGTGCCATCAGTGTTTTTGAGACAGGGAGTTCTAACTATGGCTACACCTTC.

The chain joins TRBV19 to TRBJ1-2, with 7 bases fitting TRBD1. J gave up 4 bases and V 5 bases, and 7 bases lay outside the gene matches. The CDR3 is 14 residues long. Germline V CDR1 and CDR2: LNHDA, SQIVND (reference sequence). CDR3 sequence reads: CASSPDRSGYGYTF. CDR3 nucleotide sequence: TGTGCCAGTAGTCCGGACAGGTCCGGCTATGGCTACACCTTC.

The chain joins TRBV5-4 to TRBJ1-6, with 8 bases matching TRBD1. The length of the CDR3 is 15 residues. The germline gives CDR1 SGHNT, CDR2 YYREEE (reference sequence). V shed 0 bases and J 8 bases; nucleotides not matched to a gene: 4. In DNA, the CDR3 is TGTGCCAGCAGCTTGGACGGGACAGGATATTCACCCCTCCACTTT. Translating it yields CASSLDGTGYSPLHF.

The V call is TRBV2, the J call TRBJ1-3; 9 bases line up with TRBD1. The germline V gene encodes CDR1 SNHLY and CDR2 FYNNEI. The CDR3 covers 14 residues. V lost 6 bases and J lost 4; bases outside the gene matches: 4. The CDR3 here is CASRQGAPGNTIYF. CDR3 nucleotide sequence: TGTGCCAGCAGACAGGGGGCGCCGGGAAACACCATATATTTT.